The clone carrying this T cell receptor (beta chain) was seen a handful of times. The source material, RNA transcripts, was used to amplify TCR beta CDR3 regions. TCR CDR3 underwent first-round RT-PCR with the HTBI primer set. A single record per CDR3 protein comes from TCRdb applying MiXCR to the multiplex PCR reads. This table holds 650,000 to 800,000 distinct CDR3 sequences, 45% found once. The data were obtained in a study of T cells in Graves' hyperthyroidism and ophthalmopathy. The CDR3 is made up of 13 amino acids. The germline CDR1 and CDR2 sequences are SGHKS and YYEKEE (reference sequence). Trimming shortened V by 4 bases and J by 1 base, and 5 bases separated the two germline ends.

The V gene is TRBV5-5, the J gene TRBJ2-2; D gene ambiguous. The sequence was obtained from an adult man with Graves' disease, either hyperthyroidism or ophthalmopathy (not recorded which). The sequencing sample was made of peripheral blood or thyroid tissue (not recorded which). The CDR3 sequence is CASSIRNTGELFF. CDR3 sequence (DNA): TGTGCCAGCAGCATCAGGAACACCGGGGAGCTGTTTTTT.